The T cell receptor (beta chain) described here comes from a study of identical twins. Per germline, CDR1 GTSNPN and CDR2 SVGIG (reference sequence). This CDR3 has 11 residues. Deletions cut 6 bases from V and 2 bases from J, with 8 bases between. A universal primer site arose from template switching, and cDNA bore unique molecular identifiers. Via MiXCR, TCRdb re-called the 5' RACE reads, giving one row per CDR3 protein. Among 150,000 or so distinct CDR3 sequences, roughly 3.3% were seen once, and the ten largest hold approximately 7.6%. Study conclusions and caveats: For out-of-frame beta sequences, excess twin sharing was weaker.

This clonotype was seen many times. The antigen is not known. All donors were healthy, and all were Caucasian. The J gene is TRBJ2-7, the V gene TRBV30; D is unclear. The sequencing input was memory T cells sorted from blood. The receptor comes from a man younger than 35 in good health. The CDR3 reads CACKGTYEQYF. The CDR3 DNA reads TGTGCCTGCAAGGGAACCTACGAGCAGTACTTC.